Listed here are 26 T cell receptor beta chains from one sample, sequenced in a study of vaccination and CD4 T cells after COVID-19 (dated by TCRdb to the early 2020s). No antigen is known for these receptors. The library was built by means of PCR. Reads for this sample came from an Illumina iSeq 100. DNA from cultured CD4+ T cells underwent TCR sequencing with the Oncomine TCR Beta short-read assay at the Johns Hopkins FTIC core. TCRdb passed the public sequencing reads through fastp at Q25 and MiXCR, retaining productive beta sequences. All rows with the same CDR3 protein become a single entry with the most common DNA and genes. For this sample the table gives 13,000 or so distinct CDR3 sequences, of which 25% to 30% were detected only once. The ten largest clones represent 6.5% to 9.5% of the sample. The treatment or condition label for this specimen denotes: approximately 10-day PBMC culture with coronavirus spike peptide pools or control peptides (ViraFEST assay).

The sample was CD4+ T cells from blood, cultured in vitro. These receptors all stem from a human donor who had recovered from COVID-19.

This clonotype has only a few counts. The genes are TRBV5-1 and TRBJ2-6, with TRBD1 matching over 8 bases. CDR1 and CDR2 (germline): SGHRS, YFSETQ. V was clipped by 4 bases and J by 4 bases; unmatched bases: 10. The CDR3 spans 17 residues. The CDR3 spells CASSPTTGAGGANVLTF. CDR3 bases: TGCGCCAGCAGCCCTACGACAGGGGCGGGAGGGGCCAACGTCCTGACTTTC.

This clonotype was found a few times. In DNA form, the CDR3 reads TGTGCCAGTAGCGGGGGTACAGAGACCCAGTACTTC. It is translated as CASSGGTETQYF. V usage is TRBV19 and J usage is TRBJ2-5, with D possibly being TRBD2 (6 bases). CDR3 length: 12 residues. Germline-derived CDR1 and CDR2 are LNHDA and SQIVND (reference sequence). V was shortened by 6 bases and J by 4 bases, with 9 bases between the two germline ends.

This clonotype was observed a few times. The V gene is TRBV19, the J gene TRBJ1-5; D possibly corresponds to TRBD1 (5 bases). Trimming left V 8 bases short and J 6 bases short, with 14 bases between. This CDR3 spans 13 amino acids. Germline V gene sequence: CDR1 LNHDA, CDR2 SQIVND (reference sequence). The CDR3 sequence: CASGDRPSQPQHF. The CDR3 nucleotides read TGTGCCAGTGGGGACCGTCCTTCTCAGCCCCAGCATTTT.

V is TRBV4-1 and J is TRBJ2-7; 7 bases map to TRBD2. Germline trimming cut 1 base from V and 3 bases from J; bases unmatched to any gene: 6. This CDR3 has 15 residues. Germline lookup yields CDR1 MGHRA and CDR2 YSYEKL. This CDR3 reads CASSQGLGLFYEQYF. The DNA for the CDR3 is TGCGCCAGCAGCCAAGGTTTGGGACTATTCTACGAGCAGTACTTC.

This clonotype was counted between two and nine times. The rearrangement joins TRBV27 to TRBJ2-7; the match to TRBD1 covers 9 bases. Unmatched junction bases numbered 7, after V lost 6 bases and J lost 1 base. Germline CDR1 MNHEY, CDR2 SMNVEV (reference sequence). The CDR3 has 15 amino acids. DNA of the CDR3: TGTGCCAGCAGCCGGGGACAGGGAATATCCTACGAGCAGTACTTC. Translated, it gives CASSRGQGISYEQYF.

The chain carries TRBV29-1 and TRBJ1-5, with D maybe TRBD1 (5 bases). CDR1 and CDR2 from the germline V gene are SQVTM and ANQGSEA. V shed 2 bases and J shed 11 bases, with 16 bases lying between them. This CDR3 is 13 amino acids long. The CDR3 DNA is TGCAGCGTTGAAACTGACGGGGGGAAGGCCCAGCATTTT. Protein sequence: CSVETDGGKAQHF.

DNA of the CDR3: TGTGCCAGCAGTTATGGTTTAAGGGCTTTCTTT. Residues: CASSYGLRAFF. The chain recombines TRBV6-5 with TRBJ1-1; no reliable D call. V lost 3 bases and J lost 11, with 10 bases in between. The CDR3 extends over 11 amino acids. Germline V gene data show CDR1 as MNHEY and CDR2 as SVGAGI.

The chain carries TRBV9 and TRBJ2-7; no clear D. The V gene's germline CDR1 is SGDLS and CDR2 YYNGEE. V lost 1 base and J lost 5, with 1 base in between. This CDR3 comprises 10 residues. In DNA, the CDR3 is TGTGCCAGCAGCGTAAACGAGCAGTACTTC. It yields the protein CASSVNEQYF.

By share, this clonotype counts as medium-sized. This rearrangement joins TRBV10-3 to TRBJ1-2, with D tentatively TRBD1 (5 bases). The CDR3 has 13 residues. Germline assignment: CDR1 ENHRY and CDR2 SYGVKD. V lost 0 bases and J lost 5, with 7 bases in between. The DNA of the CDR3 is TGTGCCATCAGTGAGTCGGGGCCATATGGCTACACCTTC. Its translation: CAISESGPYGYTF.

This clonotype appeared once. This chain joins TRBV4-1 and TRBJ2-7; no definite D call. CDR1 and CDR2 (germline): MGHRA, YSYEKL. The V end lost 1 base, the J end lost 7 bases, and 14 bases lay between the germline ends. The CDR3 length is 14 residues. Here the CDR3 reads CASSQGPVFREQYF. In DNA, the CDR3 is TGCGCCAGCAGCCAAGGGCCGGTGTTTCGGGAGCAGTACTTC.

This clonotype has more than one count but fewer than ten. This chain links TRBV6-1 with TRBJ2-7; the D is unclear. The V end lost 8 bases, the J end lost 0 bases, and 17 bases lay between the germline ends. CDR3 length equals 15 residues. CDR1 is MNHNS and CDR2 is SASEGT in the germline V gene. The CDR3 coding sequence is TGTGCCAGCTATGACACGCCCCCAATCTCCTACGAGCAGTACTTC. It encodes CASYDTPPISYEQYF.

This clonotype was picked up a small number of times. The rearrangement uses TRBV5-8 and TRBJ1-2; D call uncertain. Germline lookup yields CDR1 SGHTS and CDR2 YDEGEE. CDR3 length equals 16 residues. V was trimmed by 4 bases and J by 5 bases, leaving 21 bases between them. The CDR3 spells CASSPWAGSDAYGYTF. The CDR3 nucleotides are TGTGCCAGCAGCCCCTGGGCTGGCTCCGACGCTTATGGCTACACCTTC. The variable domain in full, with the rest retrieved from reference TRBV5-8 and TRBJ1-2, is EAGVTQSPTHLIKTRGQQATLRCSPISGHTSVYWYQQALGLGLQFLLWYDEGEERNRGNFPPRFSGRQFPNYSSELNVNALELEDSALYLCASSPWAGSDAYGYTFGSGTRLTVV.

This clonotype was observed a handful of times. This chain connects TRBV2 to TRBJ1-4, with unresolved D. The V gene lost 6 bases and the J gene lost 8 bases, with 7 bases spanning the gap. The length of the CDR3 is 11 residues. Germline CDR1 reads SNHLY; CDR2 reads FYNNEI. CDR3 bases: TGTGCCAGCAGGGACGCAGAAAAACTGTTTTTT. This codes for CASRDAEKLFF.

This clonotype was seen a handful of times. The chain uses TRBV12-3 or TRBV12-4 and TRBJ1-1, with a possible D match to TRBD1 (5 bases). V gave up 7 bases and J gave up 1 base, with 16 bases separating them. This CDR3 comprises 15 residues. The CDR3 protein is CASKPLGVRNTEAFF. As DNA, the CDR3 is TGTGCCAGCAAACCGTTGGGGGTGAGGAACACTGAAGCTTTCTTT.

Only a few counts were recorded for this clonotype. The chain links TRBV6-2 or TRBV6-3 to TRBJ1-5, with 7 bases identical to TRBD1. The germline gives CDR1 MNHEY, CDR2 SVGEGT. V shed 6 bases and J 7 bases; nucleotides not matched to a gene: 12. The CDR3 is made up of 15 amino acids. The CDR3: CASRRTGPNQQPQHF. DNA of the CDR3: TGTGCCAGCAGGAGGACAGGTCCCAATCAACAGCCCCAGCATTTT.

By sample fraction, this clonotype is medium-sized. The genes are TRBV11-3 and TRBJ1-5; D ambiguous. The CDR3 extends over 13 amino acids. Deletions cut 1 base from V and 6 bases from J, with 7 bases between. CDR1 is SGHNT, CDR2 YENEEA, per germline. CDR3 nucleotide sequence: TGTGCCAGCAGCTTAGTTCGGGGTCAGCCCCAGCATTTT. The encoded protein is CASSLVRGQPQHF.

This clonotype was seen more than once but under ten times. This chain connects TRBV6-1 to TRBJ1-2; D is possibly TRBD1 (6 bases). The CDR3 contains 12 residues. CDR1 is MNHNS, CDR2 SASEGT, per germline. The V end was cut by 5 bases, the J end by 8 bases, with 12 bases between. The CDR3 loop is CASSRDNKGYTF. The DNA of the CDR3 is TGTGCCAGCAGTCGGGACAATAAGGGCTACACCTTC.

This clonotype turned up a few times. The gene calls are TRBV4-1 and TRBJ2-3; 9 bases line up with TRBD2. This CDR3 spans 17 amino acids. The germline V gene encodes CDR1 MGHRA and CDR2 YSYEKL. Trimming removed 0 bases from V and 2 bases from J; junction bases left unmatched: 6. The CDR3 loop is CASSQDGLAGPTDTQYF. DNA for the CDR3: TGCGCCAGCAGCCAAGACGGGCTAGCGGGGCCCACAGATACGCAGTATTTT.

V and J are TRBV7-2 and TRBJ2-2; D possibly corresponds to TRBD1 (5 bases). V dropped 1 base and J dropped 5 bases, with 17 bases sitting between them. In germline, CDR1 is SGHTA, CDR2 FQGNSA. The CDR3 consists of 17 residues. CDR3 in amino acids: CASSLVVSTAKTGELFF. In DNA form, the CDR3 reads TGTGCCAGCAGCTTAGTGGTTTCGACAGCAAAAACCGGGGAGCTGTTTTTT.

The chain combines TRBV29-1 with TRBJ2-3; D remains ambiguous. The length of the CDR3 is 12 residues. The germline V gene has CDR1 SQVTM and CDR2 ANQGSEA. Between the trimmed V and J ends, which lost 5 bases and 3 bases, there was a span of 9 bases. The CDR3 is CSVKAGTDTQYF. The CDR3 DNA reads as TGCAGCGTTAAGGCCGGTACAGATACGCAGTATTTT.

This clonotype has more than one count but fewer than ten. The V gene is TRBV15, the J gene TRBJ1-2, with D unresolved. Germline CDR1 and CDR2: LNHNV and YYDKDF (reference sequence). V lost 0 bases and J lost 2, with 10 bases in between. CDR3 length equals 15 residues. The CDR3 is CATSREAPINYGYTF. CDR3 DNA: TGTGCCACCAGCAGAGAGGCGCCAATAAACTATGGCTACACCTTC. The whole variable domain, filled in from reference TRBV15 and TRBJ1-2, reads DAMVIQNPRYQVTQFGKPVTLSCSQTLNHNVMYWYQQKSSQAPKLLFHYYDKDFNNEADTPDNFQSRRPNTSFCFLDIRSPGLGDTAMYLCATSREAPINYGYTFGSGTRLTVV.

This clonotype was counted a single time. This sequence joins TRBV30 and TRBJ1-4; TRBD1 matches 7 bases. This CDR3 has 14 amino acids. The germline V gene encodes CDR1 GTSNPN and CDR2 SVGIG (reference sequence). V lost 1 base to trimming and J lost 6 bases; unmatched junction nucleotides: 5. CDR3 sequence: CAWSDPTGDEKLFF. CDR3 bases: TGTGCCTGGAGTGACCCTACAGGGGATGAAAAACTGTTTTTT.

The rearrangement joins TRBV15 to TRBJ1-6, with TRBD1 matching over 10 bases. V lost 1 base, J lost 7 bases, and 4 bases stayed unmatched. CDR3 size: 16 residues. CDR1 is LNHNV and CDR2 is YYDKDF in the germline V gene (reference sequence). CDR3 bases: TGTGCCACCAGCAGAGGACAGGGGGCGCGGAATTCACCCCTCCACTTT. Amino acid sequence: CATSRGQGARNSPLHF.

The rearrangement joins TRBV12-3 or TRBV12-4 to TRBJ2-5; D is undetermined. The CDR3 totals 12 residues. With 6 bases removed from V and 5 bases from J, the gap between germline ends came to 10 bases. The CDR3 reads CASSTVGETQYF. Written as DNA, the CDR3 is TGTGCCAGCAGCACGGTCGGGGAGACCCAGTACTTC.

The rearrangement links TRBV12-5 to TRBJ1-3; D unclear. Germline CDR1 reads LGHNT; CDR2 reads FRNRAP. This CDR3 is built from 16 residues. The V gene lost 4 bases and the J gene lost 0 bases, with 13 bases spanning the gap. The CDR3 nucleotides are TGTGCTAGTGGTTCCCGCGGGGTCCTCTCTGGAAACACCATATATTTT. Amino acids: CASGSRGVLSGNTIYF.

In its sample, this clonotype was seen a few times. The chain couples TRBV6-5 to TRBJ2-3; D gene ambiguous. This CDR3 spans 14 amino acids. Per the germline V gene, CDR1 is MNHEY and CDR2 is SVGAGI. Trimming removed 2 bases at V and 3 bases at J, with 9 bases between. The CDR3 nucleotides read TGTGCCAGCAGTTACCGCTCCTGGACAGATACGCAGTATTTT. Amino acid sequence: CASSYRSWTDTQYF.